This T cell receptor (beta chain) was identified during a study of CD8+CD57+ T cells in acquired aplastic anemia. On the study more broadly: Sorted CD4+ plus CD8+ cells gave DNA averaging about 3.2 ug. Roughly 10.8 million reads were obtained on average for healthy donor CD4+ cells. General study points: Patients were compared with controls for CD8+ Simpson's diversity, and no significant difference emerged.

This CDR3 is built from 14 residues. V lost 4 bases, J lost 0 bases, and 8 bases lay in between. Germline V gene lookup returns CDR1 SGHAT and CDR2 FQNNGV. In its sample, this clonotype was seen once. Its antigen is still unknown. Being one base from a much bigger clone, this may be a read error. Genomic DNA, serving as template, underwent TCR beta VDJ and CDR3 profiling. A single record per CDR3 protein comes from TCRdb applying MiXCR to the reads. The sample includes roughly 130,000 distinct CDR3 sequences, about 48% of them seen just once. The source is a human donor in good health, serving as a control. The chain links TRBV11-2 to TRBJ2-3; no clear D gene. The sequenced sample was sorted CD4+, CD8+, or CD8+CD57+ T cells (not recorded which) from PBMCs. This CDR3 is CASSYSPSTDTQYF. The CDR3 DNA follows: TGTGCCAGCAGCTACAGCCCTAGCACAGATACGCAGTATTTT.